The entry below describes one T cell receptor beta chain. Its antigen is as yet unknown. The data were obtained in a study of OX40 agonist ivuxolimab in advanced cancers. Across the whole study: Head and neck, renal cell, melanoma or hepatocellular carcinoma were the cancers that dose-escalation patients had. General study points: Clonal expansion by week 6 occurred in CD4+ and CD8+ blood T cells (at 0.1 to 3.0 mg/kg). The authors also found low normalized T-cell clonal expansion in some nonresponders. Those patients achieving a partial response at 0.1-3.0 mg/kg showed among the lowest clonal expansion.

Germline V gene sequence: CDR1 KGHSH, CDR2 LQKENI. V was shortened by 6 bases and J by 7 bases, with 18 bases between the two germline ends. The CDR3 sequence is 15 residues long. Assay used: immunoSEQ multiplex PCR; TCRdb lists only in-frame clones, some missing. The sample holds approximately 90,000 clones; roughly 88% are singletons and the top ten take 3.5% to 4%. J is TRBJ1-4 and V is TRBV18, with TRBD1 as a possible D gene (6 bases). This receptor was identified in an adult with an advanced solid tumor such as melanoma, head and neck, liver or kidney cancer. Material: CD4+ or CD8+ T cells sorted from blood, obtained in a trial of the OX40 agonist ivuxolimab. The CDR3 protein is CASSVAAGALEKLFF. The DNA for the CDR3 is TGTGCCAGCTCCGTAGCGGCAGGGGCTCTTGAAAAACTGTTTTTT.